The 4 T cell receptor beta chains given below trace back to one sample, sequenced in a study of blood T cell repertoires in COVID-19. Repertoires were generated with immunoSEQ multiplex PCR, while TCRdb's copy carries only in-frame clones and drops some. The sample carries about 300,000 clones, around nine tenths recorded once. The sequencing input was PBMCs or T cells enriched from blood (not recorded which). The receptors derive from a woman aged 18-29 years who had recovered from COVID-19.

The CDR3 DNA follows: TGTGCCAGCAGCCAAGAGACAGGGGGCGTGTATAGCAATCAGCCCCAGCATTTT. Protein sequence: CASSQETGGVYSNQPQHF. The chain employs TRBV4-2 and TRBJ1-5; TRBD1 matches 10 bases. Germline loops: CDR1 LGHNA, CDR2 YNFKEQ. The CDR3 runs to 18 residues. The ends lost 0 bases at V and 0 bases at J; junction bases unmatched: 5.

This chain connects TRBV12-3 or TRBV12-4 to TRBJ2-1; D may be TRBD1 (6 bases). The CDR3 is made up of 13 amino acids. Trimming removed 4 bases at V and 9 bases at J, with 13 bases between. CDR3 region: CASSSYRDGEQFF. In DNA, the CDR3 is TGTGCCAGCAGTTCCTACAGGGATGGTGAGCAGTTCTTC.

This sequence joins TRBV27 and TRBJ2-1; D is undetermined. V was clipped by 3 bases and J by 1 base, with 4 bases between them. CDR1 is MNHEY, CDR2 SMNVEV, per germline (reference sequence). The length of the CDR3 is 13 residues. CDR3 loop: CASSFQSYNEQFF. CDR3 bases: TGTGCCAGCAGTTTTCAGTCCTACAATGAGCAGTTCTTC.

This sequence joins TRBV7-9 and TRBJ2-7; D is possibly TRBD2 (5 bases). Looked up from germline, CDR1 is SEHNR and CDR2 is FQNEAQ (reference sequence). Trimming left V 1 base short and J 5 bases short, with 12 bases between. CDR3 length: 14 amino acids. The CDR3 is CASSLGGLSDEQYF. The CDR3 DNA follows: TGTGCCAGCAGCTTAGGTGGACTTTCCGACGAGCAGTACTTC. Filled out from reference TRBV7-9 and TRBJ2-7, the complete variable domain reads DTGVSQNPRHKITKRGQNVTFRCDPISEHNRLYWYRQTLGQGPEFLTYFQNEAQLEKSRLLSDRFSAERPKGSFSTLEIQRTEQGDSAMYLCASSLGGLSDEQYFGPGTRLTVT.